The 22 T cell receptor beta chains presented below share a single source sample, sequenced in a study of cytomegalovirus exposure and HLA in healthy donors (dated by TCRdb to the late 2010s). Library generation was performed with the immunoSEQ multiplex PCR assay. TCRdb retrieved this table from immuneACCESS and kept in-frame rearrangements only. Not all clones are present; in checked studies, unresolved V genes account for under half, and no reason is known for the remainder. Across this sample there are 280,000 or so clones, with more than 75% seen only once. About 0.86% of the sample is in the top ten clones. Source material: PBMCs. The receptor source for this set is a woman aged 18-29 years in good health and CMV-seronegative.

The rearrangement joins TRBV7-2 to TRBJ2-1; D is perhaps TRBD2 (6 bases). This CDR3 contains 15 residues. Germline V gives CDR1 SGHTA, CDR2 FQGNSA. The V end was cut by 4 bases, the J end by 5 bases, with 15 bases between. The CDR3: CASSSERALDNEQFF. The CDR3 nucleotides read TGTGCCAGCAGCTCGGAGCGGGCCCTCGACAATGAGCAGTTCTTC.

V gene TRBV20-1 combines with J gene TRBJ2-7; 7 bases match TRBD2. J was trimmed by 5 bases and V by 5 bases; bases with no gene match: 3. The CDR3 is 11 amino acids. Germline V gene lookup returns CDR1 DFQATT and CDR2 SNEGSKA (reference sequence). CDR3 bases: TGCAGTGCTTCGACTAGCCACGAGCAGTACTTC. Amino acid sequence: CSASTSHEQYF.

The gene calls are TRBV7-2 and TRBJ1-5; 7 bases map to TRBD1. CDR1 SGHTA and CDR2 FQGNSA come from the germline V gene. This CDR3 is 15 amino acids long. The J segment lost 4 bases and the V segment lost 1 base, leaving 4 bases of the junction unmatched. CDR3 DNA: TGTGCCAGCAGCTTAGTCAGGGGGTATAATCAGCCCCAGCATTTT. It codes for CASSLVRGYNQPQHF.

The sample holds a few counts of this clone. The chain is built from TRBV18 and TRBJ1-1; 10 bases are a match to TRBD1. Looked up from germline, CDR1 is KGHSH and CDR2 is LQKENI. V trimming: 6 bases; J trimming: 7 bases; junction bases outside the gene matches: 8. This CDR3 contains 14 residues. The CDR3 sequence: CASSQDRGHIEAFF. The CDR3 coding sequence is TGTGCCAGCTCCCAAGACAGGGGGCATATTGAAGCTTTCTTT.

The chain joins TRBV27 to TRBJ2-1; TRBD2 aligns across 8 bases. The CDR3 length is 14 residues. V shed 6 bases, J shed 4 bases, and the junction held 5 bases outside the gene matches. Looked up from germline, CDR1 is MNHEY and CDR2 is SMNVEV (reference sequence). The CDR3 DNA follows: TGTGCCAGCAGCCGCCCTAGCGGGTACAATGAGCAGTTCTTC. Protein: CASSRPSGYNEQFF.

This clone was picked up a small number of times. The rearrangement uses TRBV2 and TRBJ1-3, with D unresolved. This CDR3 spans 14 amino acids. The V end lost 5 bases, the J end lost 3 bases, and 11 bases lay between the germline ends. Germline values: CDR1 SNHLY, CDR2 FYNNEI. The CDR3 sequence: CASSPMTVGNTIYF. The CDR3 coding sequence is TGTGCCAGCAGTCCGATGACTGTTGGAAACACCATATATTTT.

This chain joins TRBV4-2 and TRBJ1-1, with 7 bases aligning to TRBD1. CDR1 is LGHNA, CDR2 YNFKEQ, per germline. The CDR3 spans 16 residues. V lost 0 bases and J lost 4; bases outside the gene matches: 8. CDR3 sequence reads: CASSQDLEGARTEAFF. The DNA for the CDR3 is TGTGCCAGCAGCCAAGATCTTGAGGGGGCGCGCACTGAAGCTTTCTTT.

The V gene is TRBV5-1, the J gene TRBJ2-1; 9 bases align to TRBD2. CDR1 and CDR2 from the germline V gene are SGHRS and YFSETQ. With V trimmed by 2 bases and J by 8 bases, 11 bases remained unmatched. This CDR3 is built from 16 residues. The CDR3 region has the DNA TGCGCCAGCAGCTTAAATGGCGGGAGGGCCGACGATGAGCAGTTCTTC. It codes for CASSLNGGRADDEQFF.

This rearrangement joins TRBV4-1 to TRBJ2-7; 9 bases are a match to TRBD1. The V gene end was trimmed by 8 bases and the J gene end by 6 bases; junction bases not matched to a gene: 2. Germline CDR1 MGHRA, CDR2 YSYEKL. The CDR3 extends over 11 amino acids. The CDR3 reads CASADRGEQYF. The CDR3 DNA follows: TGCGCCAGCGCGGACAGGGGCGAGCAGTACTTC.

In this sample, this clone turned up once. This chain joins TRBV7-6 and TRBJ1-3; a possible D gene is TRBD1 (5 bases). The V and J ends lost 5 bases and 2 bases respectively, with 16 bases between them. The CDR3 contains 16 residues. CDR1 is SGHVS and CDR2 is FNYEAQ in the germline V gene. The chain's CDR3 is CASSPGPGRTGNTIYF. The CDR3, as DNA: TGTGCCAGCAGCCCGGGGCCGGGGAGGACTGGAAACACCATATATTTT.

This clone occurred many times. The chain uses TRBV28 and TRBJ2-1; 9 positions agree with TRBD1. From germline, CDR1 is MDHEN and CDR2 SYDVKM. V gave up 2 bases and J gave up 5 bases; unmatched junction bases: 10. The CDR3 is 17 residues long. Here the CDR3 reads CASSLRGTGTPNNEQFF. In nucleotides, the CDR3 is TGTGCCAGCAGTTTAAGGGGGACAGGGACTCCGAACAATGAGCAGTTCTTC.

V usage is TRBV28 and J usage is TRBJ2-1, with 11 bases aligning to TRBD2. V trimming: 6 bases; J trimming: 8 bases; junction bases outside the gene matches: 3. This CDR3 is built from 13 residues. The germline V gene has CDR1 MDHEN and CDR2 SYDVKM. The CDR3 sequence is CASRTSGAHEQFF. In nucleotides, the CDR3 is TGTGCCAGCAGGACTAGCGGGGCTCATGAGCAGTTCTTC.

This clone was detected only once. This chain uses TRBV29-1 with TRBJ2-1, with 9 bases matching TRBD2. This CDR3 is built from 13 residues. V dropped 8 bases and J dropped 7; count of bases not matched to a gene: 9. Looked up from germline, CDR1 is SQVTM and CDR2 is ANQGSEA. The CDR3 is CSTHSGSLNEQFF. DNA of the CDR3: TGCAGCACCCATAGCGGGAGTTTAAATGAGCAGTTCTTC.

CDR3 sequence reads: CAWSGDRTSYEQYF. The DNA for the CDR3 is TGTGCCTGGAGTGGAGACAGGACCTCCTACGAGCAGTACTTC. V gene TRBV30 combines with J gene TRBJ2-7, with D possibly being TRBD1 (6 bases). V lost 1 base, J lost 0 bases, and 10 bases lay in between. The germline CDR1 and CDR2 sequences are GTSNPN and SVGIG (reference sequence). The CDR3 has 14 residues.

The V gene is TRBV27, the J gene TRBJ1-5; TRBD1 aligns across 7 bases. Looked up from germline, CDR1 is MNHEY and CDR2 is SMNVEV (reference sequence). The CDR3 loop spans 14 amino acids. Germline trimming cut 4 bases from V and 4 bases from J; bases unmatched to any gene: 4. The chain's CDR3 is CASSSGQRNQPQHF. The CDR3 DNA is TGTGCCAGCAGTTCGGGACAGCGGAATCAGCCCCAGCATTTT.

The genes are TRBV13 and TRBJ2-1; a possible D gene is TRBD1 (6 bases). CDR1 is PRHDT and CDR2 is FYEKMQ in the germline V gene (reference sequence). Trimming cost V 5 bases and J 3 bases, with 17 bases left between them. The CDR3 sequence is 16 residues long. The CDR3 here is CASSVPGTPNYNEQFF. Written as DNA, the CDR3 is TGTGCCAGCAGCGTCCCCGGGACACCTAACTACAATGAGCAGTTCTTC.

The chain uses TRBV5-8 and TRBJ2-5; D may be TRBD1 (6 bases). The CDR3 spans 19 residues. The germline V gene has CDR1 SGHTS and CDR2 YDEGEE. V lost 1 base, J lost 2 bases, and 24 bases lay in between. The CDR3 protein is CASSLSLWSGRGVQETQYF. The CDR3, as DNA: TGTGCCAGCAGCTTGAGCCTATGGTCGGGCAGGGGAGTACAAGAGACCCAGTACTTC.

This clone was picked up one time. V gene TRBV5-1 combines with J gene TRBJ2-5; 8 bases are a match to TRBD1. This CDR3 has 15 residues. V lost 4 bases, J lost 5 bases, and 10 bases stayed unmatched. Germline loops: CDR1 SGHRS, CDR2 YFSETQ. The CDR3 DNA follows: TGCGCCAGCAGCGAAACCGGACAGGGTGGGGAGACCCAGTACTTC. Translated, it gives CASSETGQGGETQYF.

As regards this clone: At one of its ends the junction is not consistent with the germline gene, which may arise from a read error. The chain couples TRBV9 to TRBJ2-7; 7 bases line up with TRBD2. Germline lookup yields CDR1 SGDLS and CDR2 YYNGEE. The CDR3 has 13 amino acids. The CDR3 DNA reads TGTGCCAGCAGCGTATCTGCGGGAGAGAACGTTTATTTC. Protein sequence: CASSVSAGENVYF.

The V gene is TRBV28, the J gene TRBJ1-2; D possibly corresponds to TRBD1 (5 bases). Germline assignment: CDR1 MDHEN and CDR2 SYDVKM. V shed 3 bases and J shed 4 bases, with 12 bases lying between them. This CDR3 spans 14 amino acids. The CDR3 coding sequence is TGTGCCAGCAGTTTGCCGGGGGACTCCTATGGCTACACCTTC. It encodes CASSLPGDSYGYTF.

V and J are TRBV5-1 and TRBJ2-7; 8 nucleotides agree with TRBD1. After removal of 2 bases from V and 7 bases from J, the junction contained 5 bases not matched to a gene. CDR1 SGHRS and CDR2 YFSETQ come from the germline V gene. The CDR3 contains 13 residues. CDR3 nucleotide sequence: TGCGCCAGCAGCTTCAACACAGGGGGAGAGCAGTACTTC. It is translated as CASSFNTGGEQYF.

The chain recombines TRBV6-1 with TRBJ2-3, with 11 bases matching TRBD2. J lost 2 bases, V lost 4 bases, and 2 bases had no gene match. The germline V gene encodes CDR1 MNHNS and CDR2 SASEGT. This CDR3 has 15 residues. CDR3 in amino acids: CASSGLAGTTDTQYF. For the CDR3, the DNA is TGTGCCAGCAGTGGACTAGCGGGGACCACAGATACGCAGTATTTT.